What follows are 10 T cell receptor beta chains derived from one specimen sequenced in a study of diagnostic markers for celiac disease. TCRdb derives one entry per CDR3 protein from the reads, leaving out DNA. The sample holds under 9,500 distinct CDR3 sequences. The sequenced sample was either unsorted cells or a sorted T cell fraction (not recorded which). All receptors derive from a human donor. This table probably holds off-target reads from a library built for another chain.

The chain employs TRBV28 and TRBJ1-2. Per the germline V gene, CDR1 is MDHEN and CDR2 is SYDVKM. The CDR3 is made up of 15 amino acids. CDR3 sequence reads: CASSSIKRGRVGYTF.

The CDR3 spells CASKAGGPTDTQYF. This chain joins TRBV5-1 and TRBJ2-3; the D gene TCRdb calls, TRBD2, cannot be checked with no DNA. Germline-derived CDR1 and CDR2 are SGHRS and YFSETQ. The CDR3 sequence is 14 residues long.

This clonotype is labeled medium-sized based on frequency. The genes are TRBV7-6 and TRBJ2-7; no DNA is available, so the TRBD1 call from TCRdb remains unchecked. This CDR3 has 13 residues. Germline V lookup: CDR1 SGHVS, CDR2 FNYEAQ. CDR3 loop: CASGQGRGYEQYF.

The V and J genes are TRBV27 and TRBJ1-4. Germline loops: CDR1 MNHEY, CDR2 SMNVEV (reference sequence). This CDR3 is built from 13 residues. The CDR3 reads CASSLLGNEKLFF.

This chain joins TRBV7-9 and TRBJ1-1; lacking DNA, the TRBD1 call made by TCRdb goes unchecked. Looked up from germline, CDR1 is SEHNR and CDR2 is FQNEAQ (reference sequence). There are 15 residues in the CDR3. This CDR3 is CASSSTGPGDTEAFF.

This chain uses TRBV25-1 with TRBJ2-3. CDR1 is MGHDK, CDR2 SYGVNS, per germline. The CDR3 covers 12 residues. This CDR3 is CASSDTIDTQYF.

This clonotype shows up as medium-sized (0.01 to 0.1%) by frequency. The CDR3 sequence is CASYRDRGPTGELFF. The chain links TRBV5-1 to TRBJ2-2; TCRdb outputs TRBD1, but without DNA this stays unchecked. This CDR3 has 15 amino acids. Germline loops: CDR1 SGHRS, CDR2 YFSETQ.

Measured by frequency, this clonotype is medium-sized (0.01 to 0.1%). The chain carries TRBV29-1 and TRBJ1-2; checking the TCRdb D call of TRBD1 is not possible without DNA. From germline, CDR1 is SQVTM and CDR2 ANQGSEA. The CDR3 contains 12 residues. CDR3: CSVERQGYGYTF.

The chain couples TRBV5-1 to TRBJ1-5; the TCRdb D gene call, TRBD1, has no DNA to confirm it. CDR3 length: 15 amino acids. Looked up from germline, CDR1 is SGHRS and CDR2 is YFSETQ. CDR3 residues: CASSPTGSGEQPQHF.

The chain uses TRBV14 and TRBJ2-3; the TCRdb call, TRBD1, lacks DNA for checking. The CDR3 loop spans 13 amino acids. The germline gives CDR1 SGHDN, CDR2 FVKESK. The CDR3 here is CASSQILQGAQYF.